This T cell receptor beta chain was obtained from a study of beta chain features in type 1 diabetes. The CDR3 extends over 15 amino acids. Per the germline V gene, CDR1 is SNHLY and CDR2 is FYNNEI. V lost 4 bases and J lost 13; bases outside the gene matches: 10. Findings and caveats of the study: Type 1 diabetes patients had fewer VDJ junction insertions and more deletions.

Expressed TCRB transcripts were sequenced because the entire RNA isolate underwent reverse transcription. TCRdb keeps only in-frame clones here, not all; method: immunoSEQ multiplex PCR. The sample records over 500,000 clones, 15% being singletons. About this clone itself: Its target is not known.

The rearrangement uses TRBV2 and TRBJ1-6, with TRBD1 identical over 10 bases. Sequencing was done on a sample of naive CD4+ T cells from blood. This receptor was taken from a man aged 18 to 29 in good health. The CDR3 nucleotides read TGTGCCAGCAGTGTGAAGGGACAGGGGATGGCTCCCCTCCACTTT. It specifies CASSVKGQGMAPLHF.